These 14 T cell receptor beta chains share one sample of origin, sequenced in a study of T cells in Graves' hyperthyroidism and ophthalmopathy. The TCR beta CDR3 regions underwent amplification using RNA transcripts as the source. An initial round of RT-PCR targeting the TCR CDR3 relied on the HTBI primer set. TCRdb passed the multiplex PCR reads through MiXCR, listing each CDR3 protein once. Of around 600,000 distinct CDR3 sequences listed, 15% to 20% are singletons. Sequencing input: blood. These receptors came from a middle-aged woman with Graves' ophthalmopathy.

The V gene is TRBV13, the J gene TRBJ1-1; D gene uncertain. CDR1 is PRHDT and CDR2 is FYEKMQ in the germline V gene (reference sequence). The germline V and J ends were trimmed by 6 bases and 4 bases, with 15 bases remaining between them. The CDR3 runs to 14 residues. CDR3 coding DNA: TGTGCCAGCAGTTTAATCCCCCCGGGCACTGAAGCTTTCTTT. Translated: CASSLIPPGTEAFF.

There are many counts of this clonotype. V and J are TRBV2 and TRBJ2-7, with 8 bases matching TRBD1. V lost 6 bases to trimming and J lost 5 bases; unmatched junction nucleotides: 9. Germline lookup yields CDR1 SNHLY and CDR2 FYNNEI. CDR3 length: 14 residues. CDR3 in amino acids: CASRSTTGVNEQYF. CDR3 sequence (DNA): TGTGCCAGCAGGAGCACGACAGGGGTCAACGAGCAGTACTTC. Using reference TRBV2 and TRBJ2-7 for the parts outside the CDR3, the full variable domain is EPEVTQTPSHQVTQMGQEVILRCVPISNHLYFYWYRQILGQKVEFLVSFYNNEISEKSEIFDDQFSVERPDGSNFTLKIRSTKLEDSAMYFCASRSTTGVNEQYFGPGTRLTVT.

This clonotype was detected ten times or more. The chain combines TRBV30 with TRBJ1-3, with D perhaps TRBD1 (5 bases). The CDR3 loop spans 14 amino acids. Trimming removed 3 bases at V and 3 bases at J, with 12 bases between. In germline, CDR1 is GTSNPN, CDR2 SVGIG (reference sequence). CDR3 nucleotide sequence: TGTGCCTGGAGGACACGGGGGTATGGAAACACCATATATTTT. Translating gives CAWRTRGYGNTIYF.

This clonotype was counted between two and nine times. The V and J genes are TRBV19 and TRBJ1-1; no definite D call. The V gene's germline CDR1 is LNHDA and CDR2 SQIVND (reference sequence). The CDR3 consists of 14 residues. The V and J ends lost 5 bases and 4 bases respectively, with 14 bases between them. The CDR3 region has the DNA TGTGCCAGTAGTTCCCCCTTTGGGAGCACTGAAGCTTTCTTT. Translated: CASSSPFGSTEAFF.

There are many counts of this clonotype. The chain has TRBV28 and TRBJ2-7, with 13 bases fitting TRBD2. This CDR3 contains 14 residues. J was trimmed by 6 bases and V by 9 bases; bases with no gene match: 8. Germline V gene lookup returns CDR1 MDHEN and CDR2 SYDVKM. The CDR3 sequence: CASHGLAGVGEQYF. The DNA for the CDR3 is TGTGCCAGTCATGGACTAGCGGGAGTGGGCGAGCAGTACTTC.

This clonotype was counted a few times. The chain carries TRBV11-1 and TRBJ2-3; TRBD1 matches at 7 bases. The CDR3 has 16 amino acids. V lost 5 bases to trimming and J lost 0 bases; unmatched junction nucleotides: 8. The germline V gene encodes CDR1 SGHAT and CDR2 FQDESV (reference sequence). This CDR3 reads CASSEGGRKSTDTQYF. The CDR3 DNA is TGTGCCAGCAGCGAAGGGGGCAGGAAAAGCACAGATACGCAGTATTTT.

This clonotype was seen many times. This chain connects TRBV18 to TRBJ1-1; maybe TRBD1 (6 bases). This CDR3 has 16 residues. V dropped 3 bases and J dropped 4 bases, with 18 bases sitting between them. Germline CDR1 KGHSH, CDR2 LQKENI. CDR3: CASSPPVGGGVTEAFF. The DNA for the CDR3 is TGTGCCAGCTCACCCCCCGTGGGGGGCGGGGTCACTGAAGCTTTCTTT.

This clonotype has a count of ten or more. The DNA of the CDR3 is TGTGCCAGCAGCCCACAATTTGGGGTTAACACTGAAGCTTTCTTT. This encodes CASSPQFGVNTEAFF. This rearrangement joins TRBV11-2 to TRBJ1-1; D not resolved. This CDR3 contains 15 residues. Between the trimmed V and J ends, which lost 5 bases and 2 bases, there was a span of 15 bases. The germline V gene encodes CDR1 SGHAT and CDR2 FQNNGV.

The CDR3 DNA follows: TGCAGCGTCGGGACTCCCCATAGCTCCTACGAGCAGTACTTC. It is translated as CSVGTPHSSYEQYF. The rearrangement links TRBV29-1 to TRBJ2-7, with a possible D match to TRBD2 (6 bases). The V gene's germline CDR1 is SQVTM and CDR2 ANQGSEA. The CDR3 runs 14 residues. The V end was cut by 6 bases, the J end by 0 bases, with 15 bases between.

Many counts were recorded for this clonotype. V usage is TRBV28 and J usage is TRBJ2-7; 7 bases match TRBD2. The germline gives CDR1 MDHEN, CDR2 SYDVKM. V shed 6 bases, J shed 5 bases, and the junction held 10 bases outside the gene matches. The CDR3 consists of 14 residues. The CDR3 reads CASSGAWGGNEQYF. In DNA, the CDR3 is TGTGCCAGCAGCGGAGCATGGGGGGGTAACGAGCAGTACTTC. Looking up the rest from reference TRBV28 and TRBJ2-7 gives the full variable domain: DVKVTQSSRYLVKRTGEKVFLECVQDMDHENMFWYRQDPGLGLRLIYFSYDVKMKEKGDIPEGYSVSREKKERFSLILESASTNQTSMYLCASSGAWGGNEQYFGPGTRLTVT.

This clonotype was counted many times. This chain links TRBV5-1 with TRBJ2-2; D is ambiguous. CDR1 is SGHRS, CDR2 YFSETQ, per germline. The germline V and J ends were trimmed by 1 base and 2 bases, with 6 bases remaining between them. This CDR3 has 14 amino acids. The CDR3 DNA sequence: TGCGCCAGCAGCTTGTGGGGTAACACCGGGGAGCTGTTTTTT. It specifies CASSLWGNTGELFF.

As concerns this clonotype: A much larger clone lies a single base off, so this may be a read error. V gene TRBV28 combines with J gene TRBJ2-7, with a possible D match to TRBD1 (6 bases). The CDR3 has 15 amino acids. Germline CDR1 MDHEN, CDR2 SYDVKM. With 5 bases removed from V and 6 bases from J, the gap between germline ends came to 20 bases. CDR3 in DNA: TGTGCCAGCAGTATCCCTCCCGGGACAAGGAGCGAGCAGTACTTC. As protein: CASSIPPGTRSEQYF.

The V call is TRBV6-5, the J call TRBJ2-4; 7 bases map to TRBD2. V gave up 0 bases and J gave up 5 bases; unmatched junction bases: 1. This CDR3 region has 14 residues. Germline-derived CDR1 and CDR2 are MNHEY and SVGAGI. The CDR3, as DNA: TGTGCCAGCAGTTACTCGAGCGGGGAAAACATTCAGTACTTC. This codes for CASSYSSGENIQYF.

This clonotype was seen at least ten times. The V and J genes are TRBV7-9 and TRBJ2-7; D gene unclear. Trimming shortened V by 5 bases and J by 2 bases, and 10 bases separated the two germline ends. The length of the CDR3 is 13 residues. Germline lookup yields CDR1 SEHNR and CDR2 FQNEAQ (reference sequence). CDR3 sequence (DNA): TGTGCCAGCAGCGAAGTCCAACCCTACGAGCAGTACTTC. Its protein is CASSEVQPYEQYF.